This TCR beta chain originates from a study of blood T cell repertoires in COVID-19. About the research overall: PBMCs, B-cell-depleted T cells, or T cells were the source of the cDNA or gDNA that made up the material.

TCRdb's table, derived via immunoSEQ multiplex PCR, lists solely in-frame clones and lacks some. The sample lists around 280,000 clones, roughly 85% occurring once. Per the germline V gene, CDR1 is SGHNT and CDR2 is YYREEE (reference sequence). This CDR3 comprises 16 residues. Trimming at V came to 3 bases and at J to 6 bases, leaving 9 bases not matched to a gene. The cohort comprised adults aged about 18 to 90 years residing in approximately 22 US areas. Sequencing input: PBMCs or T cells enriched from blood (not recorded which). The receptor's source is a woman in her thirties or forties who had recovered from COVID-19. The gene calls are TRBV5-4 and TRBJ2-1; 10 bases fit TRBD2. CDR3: CASSSGAGGPLNEQFF. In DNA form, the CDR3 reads TGTGCCAGCAGCTCGGGAGCGGGAGGGCCTCTCAATGAGCAGTTCTTC.